The 13 T cell receptor beta chains listed next were all sequenced from one sample in a study of CD8 T cells in Susac syndrome. Reverse transcription of roughly 0.5 to 1 ug RNA was performed with random hexamers. TCRdb re-called the immunoSEQ multiplex PCR reads through MiXCR, storing one row per CDR3 protein. The data show around 150,000 distinct CDR3 sequences, approximately 95% seen once. Specimen: CD4+ T cells from PBMCs. These receptors came from a human donor with multiple sclerosis.

The chain combines TRBV27 with TRBJ1-6; D remains ambiguous. The length of the CDR3 is 14 residues. The V gene's germline CDR1 is MNHEY and CDR2 SMNVEV (reference sequence). The V end was cut by 8 bases, the J end by 7 bases, with 15 bases between. The CDR3 spells CASVAQTKNSPLHF. As DNA, the CDR3 is TGTGCCAGCGTGGCGCAGACAAAAAATTCACCCCTCCACTTT.

The V and J genes are TRBV9 and TRBJ2-7, with 9 bases fitting TRBD1. The germline CDR1 and CDR2 sequences are SGDLS and YYNGEE. J gave up 3 bases and V 1 base, and 8 bases lay outside the gene matches. The CDR3 is 16 amino acids. The CDR3 DNA reads as TGTGCCAGCAGCGTACACACCGGGGACAGGGTCTACGAGCAGTACTTC. Residues: CASSVHTGDRVYEQYF.

This chain joins TRBV29-1 and TRBJ1-5; D is unresolved. Looked up from germline, CDR1 is SQVTM and CDR2 is ANQGSEA. V was pared by 1 base and J by 4 bases, with 5 bases between. The CDR3 length is 12 residues. The CDR3 loop is CSVEGDNQPQHF. CDR3 bases: TGCAGCGTTGAAGGGGATAATCAGCCCCAGCATTTT.

V usage is TRBV11-2 and J usage is TRBJ1-2; D ambiguous. Germline-derived CDR1 and CDR2 are SGHAT and FQNNGV. The CDR3 is 15 residues long. Trimming left V 4 bases short and J 3 bases short, with 15 bases between. In DNA, the CDR3 is TGTGCCAGCAGCTCCATGAGAGGGTTCGACTATGGCTACACCTTC. Translating it yields CASSSMRGFDYGYTF.

This sequence joins TRBV20-1 and TRBJ1-5; TRBD1 agrees at 7 bases. Losses at the gene ends were 1 base for V and 6 bases for J; bases not matched to a gene: 9. This CDR3 has 15 residues. CDR1 is DFQATT, CDR2 SNEGSKA, per germline (reference sequence). CDR3 sequence reads: CSARGYRGAAQPQHF. The DNA of the CDR3 is TGCAGTGCTAGAGGATACAGGGGTGCGGCTCAGCCCCAGCATTTT.

The chain joins TRBV20-1 to TRBJ1-1, with 7 nucleotides matching TRBD1. The CDR3 runs to 14 residues. CDR1 is DFQATT and CDR2 is SNEGSKA in the germline V gene (reference sequence). Trimming at V came to 6 bases and at J to 10 bases, leaving 17 bases not matched to a gene. The CDR3 loop is CSAPRSKGGRGAFF. The CDR3 nucleotides read TGCAGTGCCCCTAGATCAAAAGGGGGCCGCGGAGCTTTCTTT.

V and J are TRBV7-6 and TRBJ1-2; TRBD1 matches at 9 bases. Germline values: CDR1 SGHVS, CDR2 FNYEAQ. The CDR3 covers 15 residues. The V gene end was trimmed by 5 bases and the J gene end by 4 bases; junction bases not matched to a gene: 8. This CDR3 reads CASSIDGQGFYGYTF. The CDR3 nucleotides read TGTGCCAGCAGCATCGACGGACAGGGGTTCTATGGCTACACCTTC.

The chain combines TRBV30 with TRBJ1-4; tentative D call: TRBD1 (5 bases). CDR3 length: 14 residues. Trimming removed 0 bases at V and 10 bases at J, with 15 bases between. The germline V gene encodes CDR1 GTSNPN and CDR2 SVGIG (reference sequence). The CDR3 reads CAWSVNAQGGKLFF. The DNA of the CDR3 is TGTGCCTGGAGTGTAAATGCCCAGGGCGGAAAACTGTTTTTT.

This clonotype was observed a single time. The V and J genes are TRBV20-1 and TRBJ1-2, with a weak D call TRBD1 (5 bases). This CDR3 has 13 amino acids. The V gene's germline CDR1 is DFQATT and CDR2 SNEGSKA (reference sequence). V was pared by 2 bases and J by 8 bases, with 15 bases between. The CDR3, as DNA: TGCAGTGCTAGACAAGGGGCAGGATGGGGCTACACCTTC. This sequence encodes CSARQGAGWGYTF.

The chain uses TRBV12-3 or TRBV12-4 and TRBJ1-1; possibly TRBD1 for D (5 bases). The CDR3 covers 15 residues. V was cut by 5 bases and J by 0 bases, with 13 bases left in between. The CDR3 nucleotides are TGTGCCAGCAGTCCCCAGACAGTTATGAACACTGAAGCTTTCTTT. Residues: CASSPQTVMNTEAFF.

This sequence joins TRBV12-3 or TRBV12-4 and TRBJ2-7; possible D gene TRBD1, 6 bases. The CDR3 has 13 amino acids. V dropped 5 bases and J dropped 3 bases, with 11 bases sitting between them. The DNA for the CDR3 is TGTGCCAGCAGTATGATACAGGGCTACGAGCAGTACTTC. Translated: CASSMIQGYEQYF.

V is TRBV2 and J is TRBJ1-2; no clear D gene. The length of the CDR3 is 12 residues. V gave up 3 bases and J gave up 5 bases, with 7 bases separating them. Per the germline V gene, CDR1 is SNHLY and CDR2 is FYNNEI. CDR3 residues: CASSERSYGYTF. CDR3 nucleotide sequence: TGTGCCAGCAGTGAGCGGAGTTATGGCTACACCTTC.

V gene TRBV29-1 combines with J gene TRBJ2-5; weak D call: TRBD1 (7 bases). The CDR3 extends over 13 amino acids. Germline V gene data show CDR1 as SQVTM and CDR2 as ANQGSEA. The V end lost 7 bases, the J end lost 5 bases, and 17 bases lay between the germline ends. The CDR3 reads CSDQGGVVETQYF. The CDR3 coding sequence is TGCAGCGACCAGGGGGGAGTAGTGGAGACCCAGTACTTC.